The T cell receptor beta chain under discussion was sequenced for a study of blood T cell repertoires in COVID-19. Across the whole study: Sources were T cells, B-cell-depleted T cells, or PBMCs; the material itself was cDNA or gDNA.

In the original workflow: Estimation of nucleated cell counts was performed using reference gene primer amplification. Method: immunoSEQ multiplex PCR; TCRdb's copy keeps in-frame clones and lacks some. Clonal size and the V and J genes are those of that table, whereas D and trimming came from the DNA. The sample carries under 350,000 clones, 90% recorded once. Cohorts were assigned according to the clinical history that participants reported. Germline values: CDR1 MNHEY, CDR2 SVGAGI. Losses at the gene ends were 9 bases for V and 1 base for J; bases not matched to a gene: 4. The CDR3 runs 15 residues.

The sequence was collected from a man in his 60s who had recovered from COVID-19. The chain carries TRBV6-5 and TRBJ2-6, with 9 bases aligning to TRBD1. Sample: PBMCs or T cells enriched from blood (not recorded which). In DNA, the CDR3 is TGTGCCAGTGCGGACAGGGGATCTGGGGCCAACGTCCTGACTTTC. Translated: CASADRGSGANVLTF.